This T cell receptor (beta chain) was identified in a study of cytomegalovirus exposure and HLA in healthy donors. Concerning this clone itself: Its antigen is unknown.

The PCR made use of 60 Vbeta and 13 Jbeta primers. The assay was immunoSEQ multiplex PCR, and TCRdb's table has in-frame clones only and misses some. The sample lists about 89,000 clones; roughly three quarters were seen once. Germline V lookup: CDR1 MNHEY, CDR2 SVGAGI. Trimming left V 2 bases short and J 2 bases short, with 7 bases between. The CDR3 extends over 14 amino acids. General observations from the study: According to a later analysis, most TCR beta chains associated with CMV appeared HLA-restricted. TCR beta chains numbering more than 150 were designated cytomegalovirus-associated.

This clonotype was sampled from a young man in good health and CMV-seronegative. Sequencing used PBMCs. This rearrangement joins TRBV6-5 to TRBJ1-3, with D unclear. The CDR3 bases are TGTGCCAGCAGTTACGGTAGAACTGGAAACACCATATATTTT. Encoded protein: CASSYGRTGNTIYF.